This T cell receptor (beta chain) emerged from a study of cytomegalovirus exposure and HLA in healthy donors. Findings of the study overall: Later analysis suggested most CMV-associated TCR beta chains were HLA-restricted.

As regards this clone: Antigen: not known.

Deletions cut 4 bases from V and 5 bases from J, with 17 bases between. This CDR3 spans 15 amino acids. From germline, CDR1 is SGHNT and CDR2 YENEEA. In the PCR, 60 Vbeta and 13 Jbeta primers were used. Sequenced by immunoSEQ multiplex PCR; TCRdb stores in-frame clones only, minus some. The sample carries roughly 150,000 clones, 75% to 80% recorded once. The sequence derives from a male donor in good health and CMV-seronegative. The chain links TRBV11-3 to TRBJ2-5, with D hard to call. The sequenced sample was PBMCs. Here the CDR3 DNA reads TGTGCCAGCAGCTCCCATTCGGGTTCTGGGGAGACCCAGTACTTC. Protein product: CASSSHSGSGETQYF.